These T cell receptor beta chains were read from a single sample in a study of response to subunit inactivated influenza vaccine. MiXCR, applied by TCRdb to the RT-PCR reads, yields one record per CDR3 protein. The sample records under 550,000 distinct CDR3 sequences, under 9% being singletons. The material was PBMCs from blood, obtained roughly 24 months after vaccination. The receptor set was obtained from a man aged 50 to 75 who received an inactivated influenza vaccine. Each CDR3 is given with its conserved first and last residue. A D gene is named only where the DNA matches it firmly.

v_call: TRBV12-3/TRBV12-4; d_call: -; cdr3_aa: CASSSYGDPTDTQYF
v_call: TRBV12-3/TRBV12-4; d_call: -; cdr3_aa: CASSFGYQETQYF
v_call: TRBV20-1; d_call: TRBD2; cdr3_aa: CSAVGTSEKNIQYF
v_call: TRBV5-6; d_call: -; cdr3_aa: CASSLYGSPYEQYF
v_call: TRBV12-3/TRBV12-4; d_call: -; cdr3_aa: CASSFWGADTQYF
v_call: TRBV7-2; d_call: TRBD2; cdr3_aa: CASSYSGGVVTQYF
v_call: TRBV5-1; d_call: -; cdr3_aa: CASSLGGQTLYEQYF
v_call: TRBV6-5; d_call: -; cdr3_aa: CASSYGGANYGYTF
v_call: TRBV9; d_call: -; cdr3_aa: CASSVDPGQSQETQYF
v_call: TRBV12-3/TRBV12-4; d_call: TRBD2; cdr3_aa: CASSFWGSGRYGQFF
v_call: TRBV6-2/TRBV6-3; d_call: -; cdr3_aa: CASSYRSSGANVLTF
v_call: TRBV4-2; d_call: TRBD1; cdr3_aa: CASSITGGSPLHF
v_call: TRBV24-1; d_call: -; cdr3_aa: CATSDPGFGRGSSPDTQYF
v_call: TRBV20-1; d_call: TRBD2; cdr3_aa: CSAIPLAGVYNEQFF
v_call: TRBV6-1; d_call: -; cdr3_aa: CASRQDPNYGYTF
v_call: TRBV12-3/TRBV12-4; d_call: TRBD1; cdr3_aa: CASSFFRDSEAFF
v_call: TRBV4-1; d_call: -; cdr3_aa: CASSQNPTSTYEQYF
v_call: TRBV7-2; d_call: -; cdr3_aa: CASSSPAHGDYEQYF
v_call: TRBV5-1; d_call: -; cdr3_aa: CASSLRAASNTGELFF
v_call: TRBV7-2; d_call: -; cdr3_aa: CASSLAWVVSGGELFF
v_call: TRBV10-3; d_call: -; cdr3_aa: CAITLGGTQYF
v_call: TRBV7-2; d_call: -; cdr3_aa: CASSRLGRGLQETQYF
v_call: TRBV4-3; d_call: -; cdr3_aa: CASSQDDLRNGELFF
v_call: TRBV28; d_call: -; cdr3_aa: CASRRGTSAENQYF
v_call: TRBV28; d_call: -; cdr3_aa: CATGRGEVGYTF
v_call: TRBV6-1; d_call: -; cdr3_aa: CASALGGTGQPQHF
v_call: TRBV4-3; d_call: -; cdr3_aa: CASSQDVGGRGDEQFF
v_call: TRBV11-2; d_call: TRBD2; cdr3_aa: CASSLVMTSGSRHNEQFF
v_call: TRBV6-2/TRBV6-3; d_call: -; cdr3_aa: CASSYQSTQYF
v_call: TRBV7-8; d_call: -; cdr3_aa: CASSLERVNNEQFF
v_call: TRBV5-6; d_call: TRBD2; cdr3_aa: CASSLWLAGPYEQYF
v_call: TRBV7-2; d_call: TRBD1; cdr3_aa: CASSLRDRGRPGYGYTF
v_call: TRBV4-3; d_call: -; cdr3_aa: CASSQGSGIYF
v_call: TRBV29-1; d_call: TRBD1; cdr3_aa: CSVAGTVYEQYF
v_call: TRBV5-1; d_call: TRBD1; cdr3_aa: CASSLELRDRDIDTQYF
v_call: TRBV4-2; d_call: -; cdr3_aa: CASSQGPEQFF
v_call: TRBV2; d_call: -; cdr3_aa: CASRSGKNTGELFF
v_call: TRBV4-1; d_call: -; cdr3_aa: CASSQGRAGANSPLHF
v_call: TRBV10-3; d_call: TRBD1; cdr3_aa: CAISSRRTGGSGANVLTF
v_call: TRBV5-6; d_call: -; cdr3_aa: CASSLGAGSEQYF
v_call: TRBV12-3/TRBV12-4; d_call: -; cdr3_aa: CASSFAIPYEQYF
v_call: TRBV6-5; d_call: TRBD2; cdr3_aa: CASSYPTIGEGSYEQYF
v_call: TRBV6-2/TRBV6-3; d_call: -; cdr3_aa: CASSPVVGGYTF
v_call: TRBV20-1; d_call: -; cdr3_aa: CSAISAVYYNEQFF
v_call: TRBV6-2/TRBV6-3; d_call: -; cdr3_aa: CASSPHEGRGNQPQHF
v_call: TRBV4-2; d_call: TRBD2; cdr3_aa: CASSQRPTSGSNEQFF
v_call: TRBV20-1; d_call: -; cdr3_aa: CSAGGGAGHHEQFF
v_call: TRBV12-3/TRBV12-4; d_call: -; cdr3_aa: CASSFQDTNNSPLHF
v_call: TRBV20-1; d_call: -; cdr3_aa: CSARELRSNQPQHF
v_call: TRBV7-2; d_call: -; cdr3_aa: CASSPVGGTVGAEQYF
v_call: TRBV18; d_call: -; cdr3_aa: CASVGINTEAFF
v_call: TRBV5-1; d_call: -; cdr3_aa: CASKVAAGTNTGELFF
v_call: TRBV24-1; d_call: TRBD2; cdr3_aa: CATSDFISGRLNEQFF
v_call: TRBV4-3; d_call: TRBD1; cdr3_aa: CASSRQDRGQETQYF
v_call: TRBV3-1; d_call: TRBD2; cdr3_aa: CASSRLAGASTDTQYF